The T cell receptor (beta chain) described here comes from a study of OX40 agonist ivuxolimab in advanced cancers. Across the whole study: Hepatocellular carcinoma, melanoma, renal cell or head and neck cancer occurred in dose-escalation patients.

CDR3 length: 13 amino acids. Germline loops: CDR1 SGHDT, CDR2 YYEEEE. Trimming cost V 7 bases and J 5 bases, with 14 bases left between them. The study, taken as a whole, reports: More expanded clones were seen, on average, in CD8+ T cells than in CD4+.

A word on this clone: Its antigen is unknown.

TCRdb's table, derived via immunoSEQ multiplex PCR, lists solely in-frame clones and lacks some. The table records over 85,000 clones, approximately 89% of them present only once. The receptor's source is an adult with an advanced solid tumor such as melanoma, head and neck, liver or kidney cancer. The material sequenced was CD4+ or CD8+ T cells sorted from blood, taken in a trial of the OX40 agonist ivuxolimab. This rearrangement joins TRBV5-6 to TRBJ2-3; D might be TRBD1 (7 bases). CDR3 in DNA: TGTGCCAGCGTCAGGGGGGCAGGAGATACGCAGTATTTT. Its translation: CASVRGAGDTQYF. The full variable domain, its missing parts supplied by reference TRBV5-6 and TRBJ2-3, is DAGVTQSPTHLIKTRGQQVTLRCSPKSGHDTVSWYQQALGQGPQFIFQYYEEEERQRGNFPDRFSGHQFPNYSSELNVNALLLGDSALYLCASVRGAGDTQYFGPGTRLTVL.